This TCR beta chain was obtained from a study of cytomegalovirus exposure and HLA in healthy donors (TCRdb year 2017). In terms of the full investigation: An earlier analysis of approximately 640 of the donors reported 276 Gb of sequence data and roughly 100 million unique TCR beta sequences from 150 million to 200 million T cells. Roughly 300 gigabases of sequencing data and 91 million or so unique TCR sequences made up an early release that covered nearly 650 HLA-typed donors. The genetic ancestry cluster associated with self-reported Caucasian donors included over 65% of the roughly 410 genotyped donors. The study aimed to test whether signatures of past pathogen exposure could be identified by cataloging public T cell receptors. The study used immunosequencing to profile the T cell repertoires of around 600 subjects and linked those repertoires to cytomegalovirus serostatus. In addition to the first cohort of several hundred subjects, a separate validation cohort of approximately 120 different subjects was used. To predict cytomegalovirus infection status, the study brought together high-throughput TCR immunosequencing, statistical association of individual TCRs with disease status, and machine learning. A later analysis re-examined previously published TCR beta repertoires from about 700 donors and added high-resolution HLA genotyping to investigate patterns of TCR occurrence. Rather than drawing on any new phenotypic data, the later analysis identified candidate immune exposures from TCR beta sequences and the way those sequences occurred across donors. An earlier analysis of 500 to 750 of the donors applied high-throughput TCR beta sequencing to assess whether each TCR beta V gene segment acted as functional or pseudogenic. Alongside the repertoire data, information on donor age, sex, ethnicity and CMV serostatus was compiled. A later genetic analysis used genome-wide SNP genotypes for about three fifths of the 666 donors, treating that subset as a discovery cohort. Every repertoire in the discovery cohort had been generated on one and the same sequencing platform. Class I and class II HLA loci were covered by the typing at four-digit resolution. The number of typed donors differed by locus: roughly 629-640 for A, B, C, DRB1 and DQB1; 522 for DQA1; 606 for DPA1; and roughly 450 for DPB1. Five DR-DQ haplotypes were treated as single units for association and clustering because of strong linkage in the cohort. On average, 235,054 unique TCR beta nucleotide sequences were sequenced per donor among about 400 genotyped donors of the cohort, with around 19% of those sequences being non-productive. General study outcomes and caveats: The authors suggested that the approach could potentially be extended to other disease states and immunological phenotypes. For the cohort, immune exposure information was limited to CMV serostatus. The study listed 150 to 200 TCR beta chains as associated with cytomegalovirus. When HLA alleles, especially DR and DQ, strongly co-occurred, attributing TCR associations to individual alleles was difficult. A later analysis associated about 17,000 TCR beta sequences with specific HLA alleles at a false discovery rate of 0.05. A few of the identified cytomegalovirus-associated TCR beta chains were confirmed in vitro to be specific for cytomegalovirus antigens. The sequencing pipeline was judged likely to have produced a cluster of highly shared sequence variants as a technical artifact. In a later genetic analysis, a missense DCLRE1C variant was associated with V-gene and J-gene trimming of TCR beta chains, and the association was replicated in an independent cohort. Only TCR beta chains were sequenced in this cohort, and the absence of alpha or paired-chain data limited detectable features. A later analysis found that most CMV-associated TCR beta chains appeared HLA-restricted, with HLA associations seemingly driven largely by CMV exposure. Because counts were too low, some 17 rarely observed V segments, including chromosome 9 orphons, were excluded from the earlier analysis of some 590 of the donors. Several of the top co-occurrence clusters appeared to be linked to parvovirus B19, influenza, CMV and Epstein-Barr virus, according to a later analysis. A later genetic analysis reported fewer N-insertions in productive TCRs among donors in an Asian-associated ancestry cluster than the roughly 700-donor mean. Broadly in line with IMGT annotations, most TCR beta V segments showed up in productive rearrangements about 90% or about 30% of the time in an earlier analysis of some 590 of the donors. Linkage disequilibrium might explain the correlated functional status among segregating V segments, but an unknown experimental factor could not be excluded. The classifier was reported to diagnose cytomegalovirus status with high specificity and sensitivity in both the original and validation cohorts. Most TCR sequences were observed very rarely across donors, whereas some public TCRs were present in many individuals. A further reported finding was that TCR beta sequences accurately predicted the HLA-A and HLA-B alleles for most subjects in the first cohort. Because some donors lacked HLA typing at each locus, the association tests relied only on the typed subset. In a later analysis, HLA-associated TCR beta chains showed more clonal expansion and lower generation probabilities than non-associated chains that were equally common. According to a later analysis, TCR association rates differed among HLA loci, with DRB1 alleles showing the most associated TCRs and HLA-C alleles showing the fewest. Sequencing depth was assumed to be roughly uniform across donors in the presence/absence analyses, though that assumption may not hold.

This clone has more than one count but fewer than ten. The target of this receptor is not known. It has no much larger one-base neighbor in the sample; base qualities were not kept. The cohort consisted of 600 to 700 healthy bone marrow donors. At the time of sampling, every cohort member was nominally healthy, though immune exposures that went unrecorded were likely present. The donor was CMV seropositive and was included in the group of approximately 310 seropositive cohort members. A peripheral blood sample was provided by each donor, and peripheral blood mononuclear cells were used for TCR beta sequencing. Genomic DNA was extracted from the blood cell samples with the Qiagen DNeasy Blood Extraction Kit. Library prep was done by the immunoSEQ multiplex PCR assay. For the multiplex PCR, a mixture combining 60 forward primers for TCR Vbeta segments and 13 reverse primers for TCR Jbeta segments was used. Amplification of the CDR3 region of rearranged TCR beta genes was performed with a multiplex PCR assay on genomic DNA. The amplified TCR beta libraries were sequenced on the Illumina HiSeq System as 87-base-pair reads. Turning to the authors' computational methods: In a later analysis, 80 million or so unique TCR beta chains were counted across the approximately 670 repertoires, and approximately 11 million of these chains were shared by at least two donors. To remove PCR and sequencing errors, raw reads were error-corrected and collapsed into unique sequences using a nearest-neighbor algorithm that merged closely related sequences. To assign V, D and J gene segments, CDR3 sequences were aligned to IMGT reference sequences. For a sequence to be retained, a match of at least six nucleotides was required to both a V gene segment and a J gene segment. A rearrangement was called productive if the CDR3 had no stop codons and remained in frame with V and J, and every other rearrangement was called non-productive. Following IMGT convention, CDR3 was defined as the stretch from the second conserved V-encoded cysteine up to the conserved J-encoded phenylalanine. Sequences without an unambiguous match to a single V gene segment were excluded from the earlier analysis of about 630 of the donors. An earlier analysis of fewer than 750 of the donors classified V segments as functional when productive rearrangements were above 56.7% and as segregating when the standard deviation between donors was above 5%. To diagnose cytomegalovirus status from the catalog of TCR beta chain sequences, a statistical classification framework was built. In a later analysis, V and J genes were assigned by comparing TCR nucleotide sequences against IMGT/GENE-DB human TR gene sequences. A later analysis assigned CDR3 sequences and most-parsimonious VDJ recombination scenarios with the TCRdist pipeline. A later analysis defined each TCR beta chain by its CDR3 amino acid sequence plus V-gene family, and excluded reads lacking a unique V-gene family. To address suspected cross-contamination and a sequencing artifact, a later analysis removed approximately 590 highly shared, low-generation-probability nucleotide sequences. A later analysis calculated a clonal expansion index for each public chain from normalized within-repertoire ranks of inferred template counts. In a later analysis, generation probabilities were computed using a VDJ recombination model fitted to out-of-frame rearrangements, and the results were checked against IGoR. In a later analysis, hypergeometric tests were used to score TCR-TCR, TCR-HLA and TCR-CMV co-occurrence, with a repertoire-size bias correction applied to TCR pairs. In a later analysis, false discovery rates were estimated by permuting HLA or CMV assignments 20 times. A later analysis grouped co-occurring TCRs with DBSCAN, adding TCRdist sequence similarity when clustering within HLA-allele-positive subsets. Repertoires with fewer than 30,000 or more than 120,000 public chains were left out of co-occurrence clustering, as were five repertoires with anomalous nucleotide sharing. TCRdb stores this immuneACCESS table with in-frame sequences only. Part of the clones is absent; in the studies checked, under half of the shortfall reflects unresolved V genes, and no reason is known for the rest. Clonal size and the V and J genes are those of that table, whereas D and trimming came from the DNA. The sample records 170,000 or so clones, roughly 79% of which are singletons. The ten largest clones add up to 2.5% to 3.5% of the sample.

The TCR originated in a woman in her forties or fifties in good health and CMV-seropositive. The sequenced material came from PBMCs.

The nucleotide sequence reads as follows: TGTGCCAGCAGCTTAGCCGGCCTGGAGGGCTACACCTTC. This gives the protein CASSLAGLEGYTF. The receptor chain draws on TRBV13 and TRBJ1-2; too little of a D gene remains to name it. V and J lose 1 base and 8 bases, and a span of 11 bases separates them. CDR1 and CDR2 were assigned from the germline V gene (reference sequence) as PRHDT and FYEKMQ. Taken from cysteine to phenylalanine, the CDR3 has 13 residues. Only the CDR3 DNA is retained, 39 bases long and in frame from the first base.